The 20 T cell receptor beta chains presented below share a single source sample, sequenced in a study of shared clonotypes between healthy human individuals. Naive CD8 isolation took CD45RO-negative cells positively selected for CCR7 and excluded terminally differentiated effector memory CD45RA+ cells. Generated by immunoSEQ multiplex PCR, the TCRdb table keeps only in-frame clones and is missing some. This sample has 2 million or so clones, with about 95% found just once. The sequencing sample was made of naive CD8+ T cells sorted from blood. These receptors were collected from a man aged 18-30 years in good health.

The genes are TRBV7-8 and TRBJ2-3, with 12 nucleotides matching TRBD2. The CDR3 runs to 16 residues. The V segment lost 2 bases and the J segment 4 bases; nucleotides outside the gene matches: 4. From germline, CDR1 is SGHVS and CDR2 FQNEAQ. CDR3 in amino acids: CASSLRLAGVADTQYF. Written as DNA, the CDR3 is TGTGCCAGCAGCTTAAGACTAGCGGGAGTTGCAGATACGCAGTATTTT. Based on the CDR3 plus reference TRBV7-8 and TRBJ2-3, the full variable domain is GAGVSQSPRYKVAKRGQDVALRCDPISGHVSLFWYQQALGQGPEFLTYFQNEAQLDKSGLPSDRFFAERPEGSVSTLKIQRTQQEDSAVYLCASSLRLAGVADTQYFGPGTRLTVL.

This chain uses TRBV10-1 with TRBJ1-4; no clear D gene. Germline-derived CDR1 and CDR2 are WNHNN and SYGVQD (reference sequence). Trimming left V 2 bases short and J 8 bases short, with 12 bases between. The CDR3 contains 14 residues. The CDR3 region has the DNA TGCGCCAGCAGTGAGGGGATTGCCCAAGAAAAACTGTTTTTT. It is translated as CASSEGIAQEKLFF.

Note on this clone: This sample also contains other DNA sequences that code for the same CDR3. The chain combines TRBV11-2 with TRBJ1-2; unclear D gene. Trimming took 1 base from V and 4 from J, leaving 7 bases between them. The germline V gene encodes CDR1 SGHAT and CDR2 FQNNGV. CDR3 size: 13 residues. The CDR3 DNA reads TGTGCCAGCAGCTTAGGGCCTCTCTATGGCTACACCTTC. It codes for CASSLGPLYGYTF.

A word on this clone: The identical CDR3 is also encoded by other nucleotide sequences in the sample. V is TRBV5-6 and J is TRBJ2-5; 9 bases are a match to TRBD2. The V gene end was trimmed by 0 bases and the J gene end by 0 bases; junction bases not matched to a gene: 3. The germline V gene has CDR1 SGHDT and CDR2 YYEEEE. CDR3 length: 16 residues. The CDR3 here is CASSLASGGYQETQYF. The CDR3 region has the DNA TGTGCCAGCAGCTTGGCGAGCGGGGGGTACCAAGAGACCCAGTACTTC.

The gene calls are TRBV9 and TRBJ2-7; D might be TRBD1 or TRBD2, each matching 5 bases. The V gene's germline CDR1 is SGDLS and CDR2 YYNGEE. Trimming removed 4 bases from V and 5 bases from J, with 13 bases in between. This CDR3 is 13 amino acids long. In DNA, the CDR3 is TGTGCCAGCAGCTCCGAGGGGTTGGACGAGCAGTACTTC. Its translation is CASSSEGLDEQYF.

The V and J genes are TRBV11-2 and TRBJ2-7, with D tentatively TRBD2 (6 bases). The germline V gene encodes CDR1 SGHAT and CDR2 FQNNGV. This CDR3 contains 15 residues. V lost 5 bases and J lost 3, with 17 bases in between. The CDR3 nucleotides read TGTGCCAGCAGCCCCGCGGCGGGACTTAGCTACGAGCAGTACTTC. It encodes CASSPAAGLSYEQYF. Together with reference TRBV11-2 and TRBJ2-7, the CDR3 gives the full variable domain: EAGVAQSPRYKIIEKRQSVAFWCNPISGHATLYWYQQILGQGPKLLIQFQNNGVVDDSQLPKDRFSAERLKGVDSTLKIQPAKLEDSAVYLCASSPAAGLSYEQYFGPGTRLTVT.

This sequence joins TRBV6-5 and TRBJ1-4; 8 bases map to TRBD1. There are 15 residues in the CDR3. Trimming at V came to 2 bases and at J to 5 bases, leaving 4 bases not matched to a gene. The germline V gene has CDR1 MNHEY and CDR2 SVGAGI. The CDR3 DNA reads TGTGCCAGCAGTTACGAAGGACAGGGCAATGAAAAACTGTTTTTT. This gives the protein CASSYEGQGNEKLFF.

The chain has TRBV19 and TRBJ2-1; unclear D gene. The CDR3 contains 13 residues. The V end was cut by 3 bases, the J end by 7 bases, with 10 bases between. Germline lookup yields CDR1 LNHDA and CDR2 SQIVND (reference sequence). The CDR3 sequence: CASSIHHPNEQFF. The CDR3 DNA reads as TGTGCCAGTAGTATCCACCACCCGAATGAGCAGTTCTTC.

The chain is built from TRBV2 and TRBJ2-7; 11 bases map to TRBD2. The CDR3 has 15 amino acids. Losses at the gene ends were 6 bases for V and 5 bases for J; bases not matched to a gene: 9. Per the germline V gene, CDR1 is SNHLY and CDR2 is FYNNEI. Here the CDR3 reads CASSALAGGLNEQYF. In nucleotides, the CDR3 is TGTGCCAGCAGCGCGCTAGCGGGGGGACTAAACGAGCAGTACTTC.

This chain links TRBV6-6 with TRBJ2-7, with D unresolved. CDR3 length: 15 amino acids. CDR1 is MNHNY, CDR2 SVGAGI, per germline (reference sequence). Trimming removed 0 bases from V and 0 bases from J, with 9 bases in between. CDR3 in DNA: TGTGCCAGCAGTTACTCCGCAGTTAGCTCCTACGAGCAGTACTTC. Translation: CASSYSAVSSYEQYF.

Note on this clone: Other DNA sequences in this sample translate to the same CDR3. This chain's CDR3 is CSVGRQGEQYF. The CDR3 DNA is TGCAGCGTGGGAAGGCAGGGCGAGCAGTACTTC. This chain connects TRBV29-1 to TRBJ2-7; a possible D gene is TRBD1 (5 bases). Trimming shortened V by 6 bases and J by 6 bases, and 12 bases separated the two germline ends. The CDR3 loop spans 11 amino acids. The germline V gene has CDR1 SQVTM and CDR2 ANQGSEA.

The chain has TRBV28 and TRBJ2-2; D assignment may be TRBD1 or TRBD2 (5 bases each). Germline assignment: CDR1 MDHEN and CDR2 SYDVKM. There are 14 residues in the CDR3. Deletions cut 10 bases from V and 6 bases from J, with 18 bases between. The CDR3 nucleotides are TGTGCCACCATACCAGGGAGATTGCCCGGGGAGCTGTTTTTT. This translates into CATIPGRLPGELFF.

This clone is a singleton in its sample. The same CDR3 can be traced to other DNA sequences in this sample. J is TRBJ2-7 and V is TRBV27; 8 bases match TRBD2. Germline V lookup: CDR1 MNHEY, CDR2 SMNVEV (reference sequence). The ends lost 2 bases at V and 2 bases at J; junction bases unmatched: 2. The CDR3 is 14 amino acids. This CDR3 reads CASSLSGGTYEQYF. The CDR3 coding sequence is TGTGCCAGCAGTTTAAGCGGGGGCACCTACGAGCAGTACTTC.

The genes are TRBV5-6 and TRBJ1-3; no clear D. Germline CDR1 reads SGHDT; CDR2 reads YYEEEE. This CDR3 has 16 residues. Trimming shortened V by 0 bases and J by 2 bases, and 12 bases separated the two germline ends. The DNA for the CDR3 is TGTGCCAGCAGCTTGGCCAGTTGGCCGGCTGGAAACACCATATATTTT. It translates to CASSLASWPAGNTIYF. Complete variable domain (other parts from reference TRBV5-6 and TRBJ1-3): DAGVTQSPTHLIKTRGQQVTLRCSPKSGHDTVSWYQQALGQGPQFIFQYYEEEERQRGNFPDRFSGHQFPNYSSELNVNALLLGDSALYLCASSLASWPAGNTIYFGEGSWLTVV.

The chain employs TRBV23-1 and TRBJ2-4, with 10 bases fitting TRBD2. TRBV23-1 is marked as an open reading frame, function uncertain. This CDR3 has 18 amino acids. V shed 4 bases, J shed 0 bases, and the junction held 9 bases outside the gene matches. The CDR3 is CASSPHSSGGLAKNIQYF. In DNA form, the CDR3 reads TGCGCCAGCAGTCCTCATTCTAGCGGGGGACTAGCCAAAAACATTCAGTACTTC.

Comment on this clone: Other DNA sequences in the sample encode the same CDR3. The rearrangement uses TRBV27 and TRBJ2-7, with 11 nucleotides matching TRBD1. There are 13 residues in the CDR3. Germline lookup yields CDR1 MNHEY and CDR2 SMNVEV (reference sequence). V gave up 4 bases and J gave up 4 bases; unmatched junction bases: 0. CDR3 in amino acids: CASSWDRGYEQYF. For the CDR3, the DNA is TGTGCCAGCAGTTGGGACAGGGGGTACGAGCAGTACTTC.

A single count supports this clone. As DNA, the CDR3 is TGTGCCAGCAGTGTGACAGGGGGCGGAGAGCCCCAGCATTTT. Encoded protein: CASSVTGGGEPQHF. This sequence joins TRBV28 and TRBJ1-5; 10 positions agree with TRBD1. CDR1 and CDR2 (germline): MDHEN, SYDVKM. V was pared by 5 bases and J by 8 bases, with 6 bases of the junction left unmatched. This CDR3 is 14 amino acids long. Together with reference TRBV28 and TRBJ1-5, the CDR3 gives the full variable domain: DVKVTQSSRYLVKRTGEKVFLECVQDMDHENMFWYRQDPGLGLRLIYFSYDVKMKEKGDIPEGYSVSREKKERFSLILESASTNQTSMYLCASSVTGGGEPQHFGDGTRLSIL.

The chain has TRBV5-1 and TRBJ2-5; 8 nucleotides line up with TRBD2. The CDR3 has 18 residues. Germline lookup yields CDR1 SGHRS and CDR2 YFSETQ. J gave up 5 bases and V 0 bases, and 15 bases lay outside the gene matches. CDR3 sequence reads: CASSLGIAGKSFGETQYF. The CDR3 DNA reads TGCGCCAGCAGCTTGGGGATAGCGGGAAAATCCTTCGGGGAGACCCAGTACTTC.

The CDR3 DNA is TGTGCCAGCACCGGGGAGGCAGTCGATAATCCGGGAAACACCATATATTTT. It encodes CASTGEAVDNPGNTIYF. The genes are TRBV28 and TRBJ1-3; no firm D call. From germline, CDR1 is MDHEN and CDR2 SYDVKM. The V gene lost 7 bases and the J gene lost 4 bases, with 23 bases spanning the gap. The CDR3 consists of 17 residues.

This clone has only one observation. The chain is built from TRBV4-3 and TRBJ1-2; D gene unclear. With 4 bases removed from V and 2 bases from J, the gap between germline ends came to 14 bases. The germline CDR1 and CDR2 sequences are LGHNA and YSLEER. CDR3 length: 15 residues. The CDR3, as DNA: TGCGCCAGCAGCCCGAATGCCCCGGGGAACTATGGCTACACCTTC. Its protein product is CASSPNAPGNYGYTF.